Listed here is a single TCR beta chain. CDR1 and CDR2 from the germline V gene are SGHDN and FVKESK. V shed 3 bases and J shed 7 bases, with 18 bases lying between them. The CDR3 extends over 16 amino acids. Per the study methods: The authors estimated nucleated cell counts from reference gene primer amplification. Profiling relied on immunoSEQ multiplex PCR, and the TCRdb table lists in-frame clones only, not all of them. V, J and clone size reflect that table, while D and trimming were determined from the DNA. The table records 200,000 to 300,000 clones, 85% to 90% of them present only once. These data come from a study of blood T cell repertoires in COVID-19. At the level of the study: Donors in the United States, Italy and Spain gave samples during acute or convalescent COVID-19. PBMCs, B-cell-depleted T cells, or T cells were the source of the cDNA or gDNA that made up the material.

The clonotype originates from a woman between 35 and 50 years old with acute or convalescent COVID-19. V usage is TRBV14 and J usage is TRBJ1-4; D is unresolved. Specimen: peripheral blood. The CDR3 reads CASSQSYLSLGEKLFF. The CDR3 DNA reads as TGTGCCAGCAGCCAGTCCTATTTATCCCTCGGTGAAAAACTGTTTTTT.